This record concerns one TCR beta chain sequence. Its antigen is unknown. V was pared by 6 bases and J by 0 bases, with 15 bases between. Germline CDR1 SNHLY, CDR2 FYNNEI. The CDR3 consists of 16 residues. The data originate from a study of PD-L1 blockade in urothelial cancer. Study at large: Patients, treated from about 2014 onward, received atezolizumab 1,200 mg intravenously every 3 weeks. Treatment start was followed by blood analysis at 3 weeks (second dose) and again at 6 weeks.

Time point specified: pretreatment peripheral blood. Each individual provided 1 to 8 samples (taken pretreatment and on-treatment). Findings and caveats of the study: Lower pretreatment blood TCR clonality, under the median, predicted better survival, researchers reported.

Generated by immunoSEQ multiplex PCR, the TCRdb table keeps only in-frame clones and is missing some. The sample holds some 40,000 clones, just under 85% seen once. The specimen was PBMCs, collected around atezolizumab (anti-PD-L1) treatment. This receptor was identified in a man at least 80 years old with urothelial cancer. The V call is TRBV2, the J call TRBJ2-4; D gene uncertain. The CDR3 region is CASRTRLAVAKNIQYF. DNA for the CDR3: TGTGCCAGCAGGACTCGACTGGCGGTAGCCAAAAACATTCAGTACTTC.